The clone carrying this T cell receptor beta chain has ten or more counts. This specimen belongs to a study of kidney transplant recipient with SARS-CoV-2 infection. A single record per CDR3 protein comes from TCRdb applying MiXCR to the reads. Seen here are 250,000 or so distinct CDR3 sequences, about 30% observed once, and the top ten hold roughly 7%. V lost 5 bases, J lost 4 bases, and 23 bases lay in between. Germline values: CDR1 SGHVS, CDR2 FQNEAQ. CDR3 length: 17 amino acids. This chain joins TRBV7-8 and TRBJ1-2; D unclear. This sample comprised a blood sample, obtained at baseline and between days 110 and 120 from a kidney transplant recipient. This sequence was found in a male patient between 25 and 39 years old who had COVID-19 and was a kidney transplant recipient. The graft donor may account for some of the T cells. This CDR3 reads CASSMKKFTRKTYGYTF. The CDR3 DNA reads as TGTGCCAGCAGCATGAAAAAGTTTACCCGAAAGACCTATGGCTACACCTTC.